The 22 T cell receptor beta chains below were found in one sample sequenced in a study of identical twins. MiXCR was run by TCRdb on the 5' RACE reads, yielding one entry per CDR3 protein. Of 650,000 to 800,000 distinct CDR3 sequences listed, 8.6% were seen once; the top ten hold around 0.98%. Another study also made use of these data, one on yellow fever vaccine responses in identical twins.

The sequenced sample was PBMCs. These receptor sequences come from a woman in her late teens or twenties in good health.

This clonotype appeared a few times. The genes are TRBV5-1 and TRBJ2-7; D is ambiguous. The germline V gene encodes CDR1 SGHRS and CDR2 YFSETQ. The length of the CDR3 is 14 residues. Trimming shortened V by 4 bases and J by 0 bases, and 11 bases separated the two germline ends. Written as DNA, the CDR3 is TGCGCCAGCAGCATCAGGCCTAGCTCCTACGAGCAGTACTTC. This gives the protein CASSIRPSSYEQYF.

A few counts support this clonotype. The rearrangement uses TRBV19 and TRBJ2-1, with 7 bases aligning to TRBD1. Germline V gives CDR1 LNHDA, CDR2 SQIVND (reference sequence). The CDR3 covers 13 residues. V lost 4 bases and J lost 7; bases outside the gene matches: 4. In DNA form, the CDR3 reads TGTGCCAGTAGTAAGGGACAGTTAAATGAGCAGTTCTTC. Encoded protein: CASSKGQLNEQFF. The variable domain in full, with the rest retrieved from reference TRBV19 and TRBJ2-1, is DGGITQSPKYLFRKEGQNVTLSCEQNLNHDAMYWYRQDPGQGLRLIYYSQIVNDFQKGDIAEGYSVSREKKESFPLTVTSAQKNPTAFYLCASSKGQLNEQFFGPGTRLTVL.

DNA for the CDR3: TGCAGTGCTAGAGGCGGGGGCTTCCAAGAGACCCAGTACTTC. Protein product: CSARGGGFQETQYF. The J gene is TRBJ2-5, the V gene TRBV20-1; D is perhaps TRBD2 (7 bases). Trimming left V 1 base short and J 1 base short, with 10 bases between. The CDR3 covers 14 residues. Germline CDR1 is DFQATT and CDR2 is SNEGSKA (reference sequence).

This clonotype has only a few counts. The rearrangement uses TRBV5-1 and TRBJ2-7, with D unresolved. Trimming shortened V by 5 bases and J by 7 bases, and 10 bases separated the two germline ends. The CDR3 runs 11 residues. Germline CDR1 SGHRS, CDR2 YFSETQ. The CDR3 nucleotides read TGCGCCAGCAGGGACCAAAAGGAGCAGTACTTC. Translated, it gives CASRDQKEQYF.

This clonotype appeared many times. This chain joins TRBV12-3 or TRBV12-4 and TRBJ2-1, with 9 bases matching TRBD1. The CDR3 runs to 17 residues. Losses at the gene ends were 6 bases for V and 0 bases for J; bases not matched to a gene: 9. CDR3 in DNA: TGTGCCAGCAGGAAACGGACAGGGGCCGTCTCCTACAATGAGCAGTTCTTC. This sequence encodes CASRKRTGAVSYNEQFF.

V and J are TRBV27 and TRBJ2-3; D may be TRBD2 (6 bases). This CDR3 has 15 amino acids. Per the germline V gene, CDR1 is MNHEY and CDR2 is SMNVEV (reference sequence). V lost 5 bases and J 0 bases, leaving 12 bases between the germline ends. The CDR3 nucleotides are TGTGCCAGCAGTGTGCGCGGGACTAGCACAGATACGCAGTATTTT. Translating it yields CASSVRGTSTDTQYF.

This clonotype was detected only a few times. The chain is built from TRBV12-5 and TRBJ2-1; 7 nucleotides align to TRBD2. The germline V gene has CDR1 LGHNT and CDR2 FRNRAP. With V trimmed by 6 bases and J by 8 bases, 4 bases remained unmatched. CDR3 length equals 12 residues. The CDR3 protein is CASGLRGDEQFF. As DNA, the CDR3 is TGTGCTAGTGGACTACGGGGGGATGAGCAGTTCTTC.

This clonotype showed up many times. This chain links TRBV9 with TRBJ2-2; no clear D gene. The CDR3 is 12 residues long. The V end lost 0 bases, the J end lost 7 bases, and 4 bases lay between the germline ends. Germline V lookup: CDR1 SGDLS, CDR2 YYNGEE. The CDR3, as DNA: TGTGCCAGCAGCGTAGTAGGCGGGGAGCTGTTTTTT. It codes for CASSVVGGELFF.

This clonotype was counted ten times or more. The V and J genes are TRBV7-2 and TRBJ2-3; the match to TRBD2 covers 9 bases. The germline V gene encodes CDR1 SGHTA and CDR2 FQGNSA. The trim removed 1 base at V and 7 bases at J, leaving 6 bases unmatched. The CDR3 sequence is 15 residues long. The CDR3 protein is CASSLVAGGPYTQYF. The CDR3 DNA follows: TGTGCCAGCAGCTTAGTTGCGGGAGGGCCCTATACGCAGTATTTT.

This clonotype was counted only a few times. The CDR3 coding sequence is TGTGCCAGCAGTTCCCCCCAGGGAGGTAATTCACCCCTCCACTTT. As protein: CASSSPQGGNSPLHF. The genes are TRBV27 and TRBJ1-6, with a tentative D call TRBD1 (5 bases). Per the germline V gene, CDR1 is MNHEY and CDR2 is SMNVEV (reference sequence). There are 15 residues in the CDR3. The V and J ends lost 4 bases and 6 bases respectively, with 13 bases between them.

The gene calls are TRBV7-2 and TRBJ2-3; the D gene is possibly TRBD1 (6 bases). Trimming took 1 base from V and 2 from J, leaving 10 bases between them. Germline CDR1 reads SGHTA; CDR2 reads FQGNSA. CDR3 length: 15 amino acids. Written as DNA, the CDR3 is TGTGCCAGCAGCTTAGTCCACAGGGACACAGATACGCAGTATTTT. Its protein is CASSLVHRDTDTQYF.

Turning to this clonotype: A clone one base away is much larger, so this may be a read error. The chain uses TRBV10-3 and TRBJ2-1; perhaps TRBD2 as D (5 bases). Deletions cut 10 bases from V and 12 bases from J, with 19 bases between. Germline V CDR1 and CDR2: ENHRY, SYGVKD. The CDR3 sequence is 12 residues long. This chain's CDR3 is CASEGTYGRQFF. Here the CDR3 DNA reads TGTGCCAGCGAGGGAACCTACGGTCGGCAGTTCTTC.

This clonotype appeared a few times. The J gene is TRBJ2-7, the V gene TRBV29-1, with TRBD1 identical over 9 bases. Per the germline V gene, CDR1 is SQVTM and CDR2 is ANQGSEA. The CDR3 is made up of 14 amino acids. J lost 0 bases, V lost 7 bases, and 7 bases had no gene match. The CDR3 DNA follows: TGCAGCGCCGTCGGACAGGGGAGCTCCTACGAGCAGTACTTC. Protein sequence: CSAVGQGSSYEQYF.

This chain connects TRBV2 to TRBJ2-5, with D perhaps matching TRBD1 or TRBD2 (5 bases each). Germline V CDR1 and CDR2: SNHLY, FYNNEI. CDR3 length equals 13 residues. V shed 3 bases and J shed 8 bases, with 13 bases lying between them. CDR3 protein: CASSDERRTTQYF. The CDR3 bases are TGTGCCAGCAGTGACGAGCGGCGGACAACCCAGTACTTC.

Worth noting for this clonotype: A junction boundary mismatches the germline segment, possibly from a read error. The rearrangement joins TRBV20-1 to TRBJ1-4, with D possibly matching TRBD1 (5 bases). Germline CDR1 reads DFQATT; CDR2 reads SNEGSKA (reference sequence). The CDR3 is 13 amino acids. CDR3 protein: CSAPRGWDEKLFF. For the CDR3, the DNA is TGCAGTGCTCCCCGGGGGTGGGATGAAAAACTTTTTTTT.

The chain combines TRBV7-9 with TRBJ2-1; TRBD2 aligns across 10 bases. CDR3 length: 16 amino acids. CDR1 is SEHNR and CDR2 is FQNEAQ in the germline V gene (reference sequence). Trimming cost V 6 bases and J 0 bases; bases outside gene matches: 5. CDR3 sequence (DNA): TGTGCCAGCAGATTTACTAGCGGGACCTCCTACAATGAGCAGTTCTTC. Residues: CASRFTSGTSYNEQFF.

This clonotype has ten or more counts. The rearrangement joins TRBV24-1 to TRBJ2-7, with D uncertain. Germline loops: CDR1 KGHDR, CDR2 SFDVKD. The CDR3 is 13 amino acids. The germline V and J ends were trimmed by 0 bases and 12 bases, with 14 bases remaining between them. The CDR3 DNA is TGTGCCACCAGTGATTTGGTGAGCCCCAGGCGGTACTTC. It is translated as CATSDLVSPRRYF.

V gene TRBV9 combines with J gene TRBJ2-2, with a possible D match to TRBD1 (6 bases). There are 15 residues in the CDR3. From germline, CDR1 is SGDLS and CDR2 YYNGEE. The V gene lost 3 bases and the J gene lost 2 bases, with 11 bases spanning the gap. The CDR3 region is CASSGGPINTGELFF. The CDR3 DNA reads as TGTGCCAGCAGCGGGGGGCCCATCAACACCGGGGAGCTGTTTTTT.

V is TRBV9 and J is TRBJ2-7; TRBD2 matches at 8 bases. The CDR3 runs 16 residues. CDR1 and CDR2 from the germline V gene are SGDLS and YYNGEE. The junction had 7 bases not matched to a gene; V was cut back by 0 bases and J by 2 bases. CDR3 loop: CASSVGGTRSPYEQYF. The CDR3 nucleotides are TGTGCCAGCAGCGTAGGTGGGACTAGGAGTCCCTACGAGCAGTACTTC.

The chain carries TRBV18 and TRBJ2-5, with D maybe TRBD2 (6 bases). The CDR3 consists of 14 residues. CDR1 KGHSH and CDR2 LQKENI come from the germline V gene. V lost 3 bases, J lost 1 base, and 9 bases lay in between. The CDR3 coding sequence is TGTGCCAGCTCACCCAGGGACTTCCAAGAGACCCAGTACTTC. As protein: CASSPRDFQETQYF.

The chain uses TRBV6-2 or TRBV6-3 and TRBJ2-5; either TRBD1 or TRBD2 may supply D (6 bases each). Germline CDR1 MNHEY, CDR2 SVGEGT. Trimming removed 0 bases from V and 2 bases from J, with 13 bases in between. This CDR3 contains 16 residues. The CDR3 nucleotides are TGTGCCAGCAGTTACTCGCGGGACAACCTGCAAGAGACCCAGTACTTC. Its protein product is CASSYSRDNLQETQYF.

This clonotype showed up just a few times. Compared with germline, one end of the junction differs, possibly owing to a read error. This rearrangement joins TRBV12-5 to TRBJ2-2; D is uncertain. There are 13 residues in the CDR3. CDR1 and CDR2 (germline): LGHNT, FRNRAP. The CDR3 spells CASGSPNSGELFF. The DNA for the CDR3 is TGTGCTAGTGGTTCACCGAACTCCGGGGAGCTGTTTTTT.